What follows is one TCR beta chain and its context. These data belong to a study of cytomegalovirus exposure and HLA in healthy donors. Some clones are missing from TCRdb's copy, which holds only in-frame ones; the method was immunoSEQ multiplex PCR. The repertoire holds 260,000 or so clones, with 90% as singletons. V was clipped by 2 bases and J by 4 bases, with 10 bases between them. Germline CDR1 SGHDN, CDR2 FVKESK. This CDR3 spans 14 amino acids. This sequence originates from a woman aged 25 to 39 in good health and CMV-seronegative. The V gene is TRBV14, the J gene TRBJ2-3; possible D gene TRBD2, 6 bases. Source material: PBMCs. CDR3 DNA sequence: TGTGCCAGCAGCCAAATGACTAGTCCAGATACGCAGTATTTT. Residues: CASSQMTSPDTQYF.